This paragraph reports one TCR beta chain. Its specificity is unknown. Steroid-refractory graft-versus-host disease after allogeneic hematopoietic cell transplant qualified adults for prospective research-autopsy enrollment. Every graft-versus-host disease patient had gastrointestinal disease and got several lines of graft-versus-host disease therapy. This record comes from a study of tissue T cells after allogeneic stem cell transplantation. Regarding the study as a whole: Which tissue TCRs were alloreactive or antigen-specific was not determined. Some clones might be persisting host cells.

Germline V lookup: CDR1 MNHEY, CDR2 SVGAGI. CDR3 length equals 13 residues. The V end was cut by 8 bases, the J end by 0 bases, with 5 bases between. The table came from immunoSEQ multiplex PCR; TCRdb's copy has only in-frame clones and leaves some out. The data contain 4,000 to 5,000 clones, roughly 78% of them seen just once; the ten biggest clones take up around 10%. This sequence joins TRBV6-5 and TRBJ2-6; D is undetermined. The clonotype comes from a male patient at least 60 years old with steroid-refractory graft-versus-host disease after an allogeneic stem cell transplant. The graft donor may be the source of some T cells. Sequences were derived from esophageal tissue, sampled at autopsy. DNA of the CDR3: TGTGCCAGCGGAATCTCTGGGGCCAACGTCCTGACTTTC. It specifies CASGISGANVLTF.